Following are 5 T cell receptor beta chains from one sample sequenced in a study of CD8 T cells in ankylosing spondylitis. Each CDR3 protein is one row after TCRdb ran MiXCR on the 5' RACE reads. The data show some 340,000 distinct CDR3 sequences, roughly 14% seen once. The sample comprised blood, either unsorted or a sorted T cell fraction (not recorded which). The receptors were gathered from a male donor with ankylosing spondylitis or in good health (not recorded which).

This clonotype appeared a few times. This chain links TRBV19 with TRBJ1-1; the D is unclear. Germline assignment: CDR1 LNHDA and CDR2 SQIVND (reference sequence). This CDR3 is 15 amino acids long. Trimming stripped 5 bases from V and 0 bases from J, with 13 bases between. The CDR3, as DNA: TGTGCCAGTAGTTACGAAAGCAGCATGAACACTGAAGCTTTCTTT. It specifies CASSYESSMNTEAFF. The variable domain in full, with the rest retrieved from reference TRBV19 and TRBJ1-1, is DGGITQSPKYLFRKEGQNVTLSCEQNLNHDAMYWYRQDPGQGLRLIYYSQIVNDFQKGDIAEGYSVSREKKESFPLTVTSAQKNPTAFYLCASSYESSMNTEAFFGQGTRLTVV.

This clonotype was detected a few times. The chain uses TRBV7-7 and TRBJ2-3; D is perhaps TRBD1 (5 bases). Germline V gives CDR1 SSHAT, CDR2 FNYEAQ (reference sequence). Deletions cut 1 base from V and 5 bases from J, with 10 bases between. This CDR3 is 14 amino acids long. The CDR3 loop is CASSLGGLLDTQYF. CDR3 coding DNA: TGTGCCAGCAGCTTAGGGGGCCTCTTAGATACGCAGTATTTT.

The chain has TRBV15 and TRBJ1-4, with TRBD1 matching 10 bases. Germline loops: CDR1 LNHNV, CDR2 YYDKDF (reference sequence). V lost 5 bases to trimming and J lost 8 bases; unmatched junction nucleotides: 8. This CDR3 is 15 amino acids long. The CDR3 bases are TGTGCCACCAGCGGGAGGACAGGGGGGGGAGAAAAACTGTTTTTT. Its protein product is CATSGRTGGGEKLFF.

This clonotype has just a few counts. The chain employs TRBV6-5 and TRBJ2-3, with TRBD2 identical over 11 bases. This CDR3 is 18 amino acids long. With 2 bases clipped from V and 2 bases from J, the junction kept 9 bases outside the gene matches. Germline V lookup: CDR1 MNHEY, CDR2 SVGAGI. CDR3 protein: CASSYAYGTSGPTDTQYF. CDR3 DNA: TGTGCCAGCAGTTACGCGTACGGGACTAGCGGACCCACAGATACGCAGTATTTT.

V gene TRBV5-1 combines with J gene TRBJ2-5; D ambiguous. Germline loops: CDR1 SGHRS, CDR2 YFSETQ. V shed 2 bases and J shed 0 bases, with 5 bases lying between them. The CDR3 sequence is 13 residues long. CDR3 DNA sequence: TGCGCCAGCAGCTTCCGGGACCAAGAGACCCAGTACTTC. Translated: CASSFRDQETQYF.